A selection of T cell receptor beta chains follows, all from one sample in a study of cytomegalovirus exposure and HLA in healthy donors. The repertoire was sequenced with immunoSEQ multiplex PCR; TCRdb's copy has only in-frame clones and lacks some. The table records about 140,000 clones, 85% to 90% of them present only once. Sequenced: PBMCs. The receptors derive from a man younger than 35 in good health and CMV-seronegative. Both conserved end residues are part of each CDR3. Fields, in order: J gene, V gene, CDR3 protein.

>TRBJ2-5|TRBV27
CASSSTGTGDRETQYF
>TRBJ1-5|TRBV5-6
CASSERTAVNQSQHF
>TRBJ1-5|TRBV5-8
CASSTRDYPYSNQPQHF
>TRBJ2-3|TRBV5-1
CASSWTGGMVDTQYF
>TRBJ2-1|TRBV28
CASSNYEQFF
>TRBJ2-2|TRBV6-4
CASSATGDTGELFF
>TRBJ2-1|TRBV28
CASSLPSSGRAIEQFF
>TRBJ1-5|TRBV19
CASSIGNVGVNQPQHF
>TRBJ2-2|TRBV7-8
CASSLTTSGTGELFF
>TRBJ1-1|TRBV7-9
CASRSYGQEEAFF
>TRBJ1-5|TRBV30
CAWSVGATGGNQPQHF